These 4 T cell receptor beta chains were sequenced from one sample in a study of beta chain features in type 1 diabetes. cDNA synthesis used the whole RNA isolate, giving expressed TCRB sequences. The repertoire was sequenced with immunoSEQ multiplex PCR; TCRdb's copy has only in-frame clones and lacks some. The sample holds some 160,000 clones, approximately 9% seen once. What was sequenced was central memory CD4+ T cells from blood. These receptors all stem from a woman between 18 and 29 years old in good health.

This clone showed up just a few times. V is TRBV5-4 and J is TRBJ2-2, with TRBD2 matching 9 bases. The CDR3 has 15 residues. Germline V gene lookup returns CDR1 SGHNT and CDR2 YYREEE (reference sequence). V lost 0 bases, J lost 7 bases, and 4 bases stayed unmatched. As DNA, the CDR3 is TGTGCCAGCAGCTTGGAAGCGGGAGGAGTCGGGGAGCTGTTTTTT. Protein product: CASSLEAGGVGELFF.

The chain links TRBV11-2 to TRBJ1-2; D is perhaps TRBD1 (5 bases). V lost 3 bases, J lost 7 bases, and 12 bases lay in between. The CDR3 covers 13 residues. Per the germline V gene, CDR1 is SGHAT and CDR2 is FQNNGV. The CDR3 DNA reads as TGTGCCAGCAGCTTGCCCCGGGGGTTTGGCTACACCTTC. Its translation: CASSLPRGFGYTF. The complete variable domain, with remaining parts taken from reference TRBV11-2 and TRBJ1-2, reads EAGVAQSPRYKIIEKRQSVAFWCNPISGHATLYWYQQILGQGPKLLIQFQNNGVVDDSQLPKDRFSAERLKGVDSTLKIQPAKLEDSAVYLCASSLPRGFGYTFGSGTRLTVV.

The J gene is TRBJ2-7, the V gene TRBV5-4; D is perhaps TRBD2 (7 bases). Germline CDR1 SGHNT, CDR2 YYREEE (reference sequence). Trimming cost V 1 base and J 0 bases, with 8 bases left between them. This CDR3 is 14 amino acids long. The CDR3 sequence: CASSLRGASYEQYF. The CDR3 coding sequence is TGTGCCAGCAGCTTGCGGGGGGCCTCCTACGAGCAGTACTTC.

Only a few counts were recorded for this clone. The J gene is TRBJ1-2, the V gene TRBV29-1; D is undetermined. Trimming removed 3 bases at V and 3 bases at J, with 8 bases between. The CDR3 length is 12 residues. Germline V gene sequence: CDR1 SQVTM, CDR2 ANQGSEA. CDR3 residues: CSVERRDYGYTF. The CDR3 coding sequence is TGCAGCGTTGAGAGGCGAGACTATGGCTACACCTTC.